These 9 T cell receptor beta chains originate from one sample sequenced in a study of cytomegalovirus exposure and HLA in healthy donors. Amplification used 60 Vbeta primers and 13 Jbeta primers. Some clones are missing from TCRdb's copy, which holds only in-frame ones; the method was immunoSEQ multiplex PCR. The sample holds about 150,000 clones, 60% to 75% seen once. The material sequenced was PBMCs. The receptors shown here come from a man younger than 35 in good health and CMV-seronegative.

V and J are TRBV28 and TRBJ2-2; D is uncertain. CDR3 length: 15 residues. Germline V gives CDR1 MDHEN, CDR2 SYDVKM. Trimming took off 4 bases at V and 7 bases at J, with 16 bases between the two ends. The CDR3 DNA follows: TGTGCCAGCAGTTATTACACCCTCGGCGGCGGGGAGCTGTTTTTT. Translation: CASSYYTLGGGELFF.

The chain is built from TRBV6-1 and TRBJ1-5; D is uncertain. The germline V gene encodes CDR1 MNHNS and CDR2 SASEGT. This CDR3 is 14 amino acids long. The germline V and J ends were trimmed by 1 base and 4 bases, with 8 bases remaining between them. As DNA, the CDR3 is TGTGCCAGCAGTGAAGTTTCGGGTAATCAGCCCCAGCATTTT. Its translation is CASSEVSGNQPQHF.

The chain joins TRBV7-6 to TRBJ2-5; a weak D match, TRBD1 (6 bases). The J call is uncertain, as TRBJ2-7 better fits the DNA end. The CDR3 runs to 18 residues. Germline CDR1 and CDR2: SGHVS and FNYEAQ. CDR3 DNA sequence: TGTGCCAGCAGCTTATGTCGCAGGGGTCAACCCCCATCCTACGAGCAGTACTTC. This encodes CASSLCRRGQPPSYEQYF.

This clone was picked up one time. This chain links TRBV5-1 with TRBJ2-7, with a weak D call TRBD2 (6 bases). The CDR3 has 14 amino acids. Germline loops: CDR1 SGHRS, CDR2 YFSETQ. The V gene lost 4 bases and the J gene lost 1 base, with 12 bases spanning the gap. CDR3 nucleotides: TGCGCCAGCAGCCCCAGACTAGATTCCTACGAGCAGTACTTC. This sequence encodes CASSPRLDSYEQYF.

The chain links TRBV5-6 to TRBJ2-7, with a tentative D call TRBD1 (6 bases). Germline loops: CDR1 SGHDT, CDR2 YYEEEE. The CDR3 runs to 14 residues. Trimming stripped 4 bases from V and 0 bases from J, with 11 bases between. The CDR3 here is CASSPQGGSYEQYV. DNA of the CDR3: TGTGCCAGCAGCCCACAAGGGGGCTCCTACGAGCAGTACGTC.

This clone turned up a few times. The chain employs TRBV5-1 and TRBJ1-1, with D perhaps matching TRBD1 (6 bases). The length of the CDR3 is 17 residues. V lost 0 bases, J lost 0 bases, and 15 bases lay in between. Germline CDR1 reads SGHRS; CDR2 reads YFSETQ. The CDR3 sequence is CASSLGQGFGLNTEAFF. The CDR3 DNA reads as TGCGCCAGCAGCTTGGGCCAGGGGTTTGGGCTGAACACTGAAGCTTTCTTT. Looking up the rest from reference TRBV5-1 and TRBJ1-1 gives the full variable domain: KAGVTQTPRYLIKTRGQQVTLSCSPISGHRSVSWYQQTPGQGLQFLFEYFSETQRNKGNFPGRFSGRQFSNSRSEMNVSTLELGDSALYLCASSLGQGFGLNTEAFFGQGTRLTVV.

The V and J genes are TRBV7-9 and TRBJ2-2, with 9 bases that match TRBD1. The J segment lost 6 bases and the V segment lost 5 bases, leaving 4 bases of the junction unmatched. Germline V lookup: CDR1 SEHNR, CDR2 FQNEAQ (reference sequence). The CDR3 has 14 amino acids. The DNA of the CDR3 is TGTGCCAGCAGCCTGGACAGGGGCCCCGGGGAGCTGTTTTTT. Translation gives CASSLDRGPGELFF.

This rearrangement joins TRBV19 to TRBJ1-2, with 9 positions matching TRBD1. The CDR3 is 15 amino acids. The trim removed 6 bases at V and 0 bases at J, leaving 5 bases unmatched. CDR1 and CDR2 (germline): LNHDA, SQIVND (reference sequence). CDR3 protein: CASRDRGNTNYGYTF. The CDR3 DNA follows: TGTGCCAGTAGGGACAGGGGTAACACTAACTATGGCTACACCTTC.

This chain joins TRBV6-5 and TRBJ1-1; 7 bases map to TRBD1. CDR3 size: 15 residues. The germline V gene has CDR1 MNHEY and CDR2 SVGAGI. With V trimmed by 1 base and J by 7 bases, 9 bases remained unmatched. The CDR3 DNA reads TGTGCCAGCAGTTACTGGGGACAGAATGTCGGTGAAGCTTTCTTT. Protein: CASSYWGQNVGEAFF.